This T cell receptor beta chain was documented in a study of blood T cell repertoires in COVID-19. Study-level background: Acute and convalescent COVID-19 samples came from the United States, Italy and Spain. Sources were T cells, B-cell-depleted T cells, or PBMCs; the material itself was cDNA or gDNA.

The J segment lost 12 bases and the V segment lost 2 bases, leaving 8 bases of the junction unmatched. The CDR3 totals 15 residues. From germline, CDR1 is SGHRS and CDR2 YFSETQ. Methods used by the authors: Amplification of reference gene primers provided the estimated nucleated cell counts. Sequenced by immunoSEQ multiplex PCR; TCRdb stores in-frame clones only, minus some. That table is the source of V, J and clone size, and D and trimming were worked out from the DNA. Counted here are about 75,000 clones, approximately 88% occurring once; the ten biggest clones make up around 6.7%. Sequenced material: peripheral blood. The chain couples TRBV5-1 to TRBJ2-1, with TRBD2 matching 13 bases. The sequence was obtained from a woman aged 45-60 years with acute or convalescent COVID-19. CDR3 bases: TGCGCCAGCAGCTTAACTAGCGGGAGGGCCATAGGGCAGTTCTTC. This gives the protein CASSLTSGRAIGQFF.